One and the same sample provided the 29 T cell receptor beta chains below, sequenced in a study of T cell clonality in common variable immunodeficiency. Method: immunoSEQ multiplex PCR; TCRdb's copy keeps in-frame clones and lacks some. This repertoire holds about 40,000 clones, and none appear only once. Source material: peripheral blood mononuclear cells. These receptor sequences come from a person aged 18-70 years in good health.

This clone occurred many times. The read terminates 3 residues ahead of where the CDR3 ends, so the germline J gene completes it. This chain uses TRBV7-2 with TRBJ1-6; D unresolved. This CDR3 region has 15 residues. Trimming cost V 0 bases and J 9 bases, with 12 bases left between them. Germline V gene sequence: CDR1 SGHTA, CDR2 FQGNSA. The CDR3 spells CASSLAPGMSSPLHF. The covered CDR3 bases are TGTGCCAGCAGCTTAGCCCCCGGTATGAGTTCACCC.

This clone was picked up many times. The CDR3 extends 3 residues past the end of the read, so its final part is completed from the germline J gene. The J gene is TRBJ1-1, the V gene TRBV7-9; a weak D match, TRBD1 (6 bases). The germline V gene encodes CDR1 SEHNR and CDR2 FQNEAQ (reference sequence). V lost 5 bases and J lost 2, with 15 bases in between. The length of the CDR3 is 15 residues. CDR3 loop: CASSPSGAGNTEAFF. Incomplete CDR3 DNA: TGTGCCAGCAGCCCCTCAGGGGCTGGAAACACTGAA.

This clone turned up a few times. The CDR3 end falls 3 residues outside the read, so it is completed with the germline J gene. This rearrangement joins TRBV19 to TRBJ2-1; no reliable D call. Trimming left V 4 bases short and J 0 bases short, with 19 bases between. CDR3 length: 18 amino acids. From germline, CDR1 is LNHDA and CDR2 SQIVND (reference sequence). The CDR3 bases that were read are TGTGCCAGTAGTAAATCTCCCCACAGTAGGAGCTCCTACAATGAG. Its translation is CASSKSPHSRSSYNE. The entire CDR3 is CASSKSPHSRSSYNEQFF.

This clone has a count of ten or more. The CDR3 end falls 3 residues outside the read, so it is completed with the germline J gene. The V call is TRBV20-1, the J call TRBJ2-1, with D perhaps matching TRBD1 (6 bases). Trimming pared 3 bases from V and 2 bases from J, leaving 14 bases between. The length of the CDR3 is 15 residues. CDR1 is DFQATT and CDR2 is SNEGSKA in the germline V gene (reference sequence). CDR3 residues: CSASPYRAPYNEQFF. CDR3 DNA, as far as it was read: TGCAGTGCTAGCCCCTACAGGGCCCCCTACAATGAG.

Many counts were recorded for this clone. The CDR3 goes on 3 residues after the read ends, and that part is filled in from the germline J gene. The rearrangement uses TRBV29-1 and TRBJ2-1, with TRBD2 identical over 10 bases. Germline V CDR1 and CDR2: SQVTM, ANQGSEA. V dropped 3 bases and J dropped 4; count of bases not matched to a gene: 3. The CDR3 has 14 residues. This CDR3 reads CSVDRTSGYNEQFF. CDR3 bases read: TGCAGCGTTGACAGGACTAGCGGTTACAATGAG.

There are many counts of this clone. The missing CDR3 end, 3 residues past where the read stops, is filled in from the germline J gene. This sequence joins TRBV6-2 or TRBV6-3 and TRBJ1-1, with 9 bases fitting TRBD1. This CDR3 spans 13 amino acids. CDR1 and CDR2 from the germline V gene are MNHEY and SVGEGT. The part of the CDR3 DNA that was read is TGTGCCAGCAGTTACTCCGGGACAGGGTCG. Translation: CASSYSGTGS. The full CDR3 protein is CASSYSGTGSAFF.

Comment on this clone: Read sequence stops 3 residues before the CDR3 end, and the germline J gene provides the missing end. The rearrangement uses TRBV6-2 or TRBV6-3 and TRBJ1-2; D ambiguous. Germline V lookup: CDR1 MNHEY, CDR2 SVGEGT. The CDR3 is 15 amino acids. CDR3 bases read: TGTGCCAGCAGCCGCATGGGTGCGGGCACAGATACC. Translation: CASSRMGAGTDT. The whole CDR3 protein reads CASSRMGAGTDTYTF.

This clone was observed many times. The read ends 3 residues before the CDR3 terminus; that terminus is restored from the germline J gene. The J gene is TRBJ1-2, the V gene TRBV10-1; 11 bases map to TRBD1. There are 13 residues in the CDR3. Germline CDR1 reads WNHNN; CDR2 reads SYGVQD (reference sequence). V lost 8 bases and J lost 3; bases outside the gene matches: 2. The CDR3 bases that were read are TGCGCCAGCCGGGGACAGGGGGACTATGGC. It translates to CASRGQGDYG. The entire CDR3 sequence reads CASRGQGDYGYTF.

This clone was counted ten times or more. The read finishes 3 residues shy of the CDR3 end, and the germline J gene is used to complete it. The chain recombines TRBV7-6 with TRBJ2-7, with TRBD2 identical over 8 bases. The J segment lost 0 bases and the V segment lost 4 bases, leaving 5 bases of the junction unmatched. The germline gives CDR1 SGHVS, CDR2 FNYEAQ. The CDR3 is made up of 15 amino acids. CDR3 DNA, as far as it was read: TGTGCCAGCAGCTCTACTAGCGGAAGCTCCTACGAG. It is translated as CASSSTSGSSYE. The full CDR3 reads CASSSTSGSSYEQYF.

This clone showed up many times. The CDR3 is CASSSGGTGGETQYF. The CDR3 bases that were read are TGTGCCAGCAGCTCCGGAGGGACAGGAGGAGAGACC. The chain combines TRBV7-3 with TRBJ2-5, with 8 positions matching TRBD1. The CDR3 end lies 3 residues beyond the end of the read and is filled in from the germline J gene. Germline CDR1 SGHTA, CDR2 FQGTGA. The CDR3 runs 15 residues. V lost 4 bases to trimming and J lost 4 bases; unmatched junction nucleotides: 8.

This clone was seen ten or more times. The read ends 3 residues shy of where the CDR3 ends; the end is completed using the germline J gene. The chain links TRBV19 to TRBJ2-7, with TRBD1 matching 7 bases. The CDR3 runs 14 residues. J was trimmed by 2 bases and V by 8 bases; bases with no gene match: 9. Germline values: CDR1 LNHDA, CDR2 SQIVND (reference sequence). The CDR3 bases that were read are TGTGCCAGTTCGTACCGGGACAGTACCTACGAG. This sequence encodes CASSYRDSTYE. Given in full, the CDR3 is CASSYRDSTYEQYF. Together with reference TRBV19 and TRBJ2-7, the CDR3 gives the full variable domain: DGGITQSPKYLFRKEGQNVTLSCEQNLNHDAMYWYRQDPGQGLRLIYYSQIVNDFQKGDIAEGYSVSREKKESFPLTVTSAQKNPTAFYLCASSYRDSTYEQYFGPGTRLTVT.

A note on this clone: The sequenced fragment ends 3 residues before the CDR3 boundary, so the rest is inferred from the germline J gene. V and J are TRBV5-1 and TRBJ1-5, with unresolved D. Germline CDR1 and CDR2: SGHRS and YFSETQ. This CDR3 is built from 15 residues. V lost 4 bases, J lost 1 base, and 12 bases lay in between. The CDR3 sequence: CASSTPSWSNQPQHF. The DNA read from the CDR3 is TGCGCCAGCAGCACTCCTTCGTGGAGCAATCAGCCC.

This clone was seen at least ten times. The read stops 3 residues short of the end of the CDR3; the missing end is completed from the germline J gene. The J gene is TRBJ1-1, the V gene TRBV29-1; no firm D call. Trimming took off 3 bases at V and 1 base at J, with 9 bases between the two ends. Germline-derived CDR1 and CDR2 are SQVTM and ANQGSEA. There are 13 residues in the CDR3. The CDR3 sequence is CSVDLQRNTEAFF. The covered CDR3 bases are TGCAGCGTTGATTTACAGAGGAACACTGAA.

The sample holds many counts of this clone. The missing CDR3 end, 3 residues past where the read stops, is filled in from the germline J gene. The chain is built from TRBV18 and TRBJ1-1; D not resolved. Germline V gene data show CDR1 as KGHSH and CDR2 as LQKENI. V was clipped by 3 bases and J by 5 bases, with 10 bases between them. The CDR3 totals 13 residues. The sequenced part of the CDR3 DNA is TGTGCCAGCTCACCGAGTCGCGGTACTGAA. This translates into CASSPSRGTE. The entire CDR3 reads CASSPSRGTEAFF.

The table lists this clone with many counts. The sequenced CDR3 bases are TGTGCCAGCAGTGGTTCATCCAGACAGGGGGAACAGCCC. It encodes CASSGSSRQGEQP. The complete CDR3 sequence is CASSGSSRQGEQPQHF. The V and J genes are TRBV6-1 and TRBJ1-5; 9 positions match TRBD1. The read finishes 3 residues shy of the CDR3 end, and the germline J gene is used to complete it. Germline V CDR1 and CDR2: MNHNS, SASEGT. This CDR3 contains 16 residues. Trimming at V came to 4 bases and at J to 7 bases, leaving 11 bases not matched to a gene.

A word on this clone: Coverage ceases 3 residues before the CDR3 finishes, and the germline J gene fills in the end. V usage is TRBV19 and J usage is TRBJ2-2, with 7 bases identical to TRBD1. The germline gives CDR1 LNHDA, CDR2 SQIVND (reference sequence). The trim removed 10 bases at V and 0 bases at J, leaving 8 bases unmatched. This CDR3 has 15 amino acids. CDR3: CAIQEGTANTGELFF. The CDR3 DNA, read in part, is TGTGCCATCCAAGAGGGGACAGCGAACACCGGGGAG.

A word on this clone: Coverage ceases 3 residues before the CDR3 finishes, and the germline J gene fills in the end. The chain joins TRBV20-1 to TRBJ2-1, with TRBD1 as a possible D gene (6 bases). CDR1 is DFQATT and CDR2 is SNEGSKA in the germline V gene (reference sequence). Trimming pared 3 bases from V and 4 bases from J, leaving 13 bases between. The CDR3 consists of 14 residues. CDR3 DNA (partial): TGCAGTGCTAGCGGTGGGACATTGTACAATGAG. It encodes CSASGGTLYNE. The whole CDR3 sequence reads CSASGGTLYNEQFF.

Many counts were recorded for this clone. Coverage ceases 3 residues before the CDR3 finishes, and the germline J gene fills in the end. J is TRBJ1-1 and V is TRBV20-1; no clear D. The CDR3 contains 16 residues. Trimming removed 3 bases from V and 0 bases from J, with 17 bases in between. The germline V gene has CDR1 DFQATT and CDR2 SNEGSKA (reference sequence). The CDR3 region is CSASPTRSGMNTEAFF. CDR3 bases read: TGCAGTGCTAGCCCCACTAGATCGGGGATGAACACTGAA.

This clone was detected many times. The read comes to an end 3 residues before the CDR3 does, leaving the germline J gene to fill in the end. The V and J genes are TRBV19 and TRBJ2-7, with 8 bases that match TRBD1. Germline V gives CDR1 LNHDA, CDR2 SQIVND (reference sequence). The length of the CDR3 is 17 residues. The ends lost 3 bases at V and 0 bases at J; junction bases unmatched: 10. The CDR3 bases that were read are TGTGCCAGTAGTATCTCTTCACCCGGGACAGGCTCCTACGAG. It is translated as CASSISSPGTGSYE. The whole CDR3 protein is CASSISSPGTGSYEQYF.

In its sample, this clone was seen many times. From the germline J gene comes the end of the CDR3, since the read stops 3 residues before it. J is TRBJ2-5 and V is TRBV5-1, with 7 bases identical to TRBD2. The junction had 3 bases not matched to a gene; V was cut back by 4 bases and J by 0 bases. The CDR3 sequence is 14 residues long. CDR1 is SGHRS and CDR2 is YFSETQ in the germline V gene. CDR3 in amino acids: CASSPAGDQETQYF. The sequenced part of the CDR3 DNA is TGCGCCAGCAGCCCGGCGGGGGACCAAGAGACC.

This clone was detected many times. The read terminates 3 residues before the CDR3 end, so the remaining end is supplied by the germline J gene. The chain couples TRBV11-2 to TRBJ1-1, with TRBD1 matching over 8 bases. The CDR3 loop spans 15 amino acids. CDR1 SGHAT and CDR2 FQNNGV come from the germline V gene. V trimming: 7 bases; J trimming: 4 bases; junction bases outside the gene matches: 11. This chain's CDR3 is CASTLIVRGLTEAFF. CDR3 bases read: TGTGCCAGCACCCTTATCGTCAGGGGGCTCACTGAA.

This clone was detected many times. The missing CDR3 end, 3 residues past where the read stops, is filled in from the germline J gene. This chain uses TRBV14 with TRBJ1-2, with D possibly TRBD1 on 6 matching bases. The CDR3 loop spans 15 amino acids. The germline V gene has CDR1 SGHDN and CDR2 FVKESK. The V gene lost 2 bases and the J gene lost 5 bases, with 15 bases spanning the gap. The CDR3 here is CASSQRLGQRYGYTF. The part of the CDR3 DNA that was read is TGTGCCAGCAGCCAAAGGCTTGGACAGAGGTATGGC.

The table lists this clone with many counts. Incomplete CDR3 DNA: TGTGCCAGCAGCTTAGGCACGGGAAAA. Residues: CASSLGTGK. The whole CDR3 sequence reads CASSLGTGKLFF. The chain couples TRBV11-2 to TRBJ1-4; unclear D gene. The read is 3 residues too short to cover the CDR3 end, so that end is filled in from the germline J gene. CDR1 and CDR2 from the germline V gene are SGHAT and FQNNGV. Deletions cut 1 base from V and 10 bases from J, with 7 bases between. This CDR3 comprises 12 residues.

Ten or more counts support this clone. The CDR3 is cut off 3 residues early in the read; its end comes from the germline J gene. The chain uses TRBV19 and TRBJ1-2; 7 nucleotides match TRBD1. CDR3 length: 14 amino acids. Per germline, CDR1 LNHDA and CDR2 SQIVND (reference sequence). J lost 4 bases, V lost 3 bases, and 5 bases had no gene match. The sequenced part of the CDR3 DNA is TGTGCCAGTAGTATCCGGGACAGTGTCTATGGC. Protein: CASSIRDSVYG. The entire CDR3 protein is CASSIRDSVYGYTF.

There are many counts of this clone. The read falls 3 residues short of the CDR3 end, and the missing part is taken from the germline J gene. The V gene is TRBV29-1, the J gene TRBJ2-1; 8 bases map to TRBD1. In germline, CDR1 is SQVTM, CDR2 ANQGSEA. The CDR3 has 16 residues. V lost 6 bases to trimming and J lost 5 bases; unmatched junction nucleotides: 15. The part of the CDR3 DNA that was read is TGCAGCGTCATCCCCCGACAGGGGTCGAAGGACAATGAG. Its protein is CSVIPRQGSKDNE. The complete CDR3 reads CSVIPRQGSKDNEQFF.

This clone was observed at least ten times. Read data end 3 residues before the CDR3 end; the end is taken from the germline J gene. V is TRBV20-1 and J is TRBJ2-3; D is unresolved. The germline gives CDR1 DFQATT, CDR2 SNEGSKA (reference sequence). The CDR3 runs to 14 residues. The CDR3 DNA, read in part, is TGCCTCGCTAGACGCGGTACTAGCACAGATACG. Encoded protein: CLARRGTSTDT. The whole CDR3 protein is CLARRGTSTDTQYF.

This clone was found a few times. The read falls 3 residues short of the CDR3 end, and the missing part is taken from the germline J gene. The V and J genes are TRBV7-9 and TRBJ1-1; unclear D gene. Germline CDR1 and CDR2: SEHNR and FQNEAQ (reference sequence). The CDR3 is made up of 11 amino acids. The V end lost 10 bases, the J end lost 5 bases, and 11 bases lay between the germline ends. This CDR3 reads CATYDGTEAFF. CDR3 bases read: TGTGCCACCTATGACGGGACTGAA.

This clone was seen many times. The DNA ends 3 residues before the CDR3 does, and the rest of the CDR3 is filled in from the germline J gene. J is TRBJ1-2 and V is TRBV5-5, with D hard to call. The CDR3 sequence is 14 residues long. From germline, CDR1 is SGHKS and CDR2 YYEKEE (reference sequence). V was pared by 4 bases and J by 5 bases, with 15 bases between. CDR3 bases read: TGTGCCAGCAGCCTGCCCTTTAGGGCGTATGGC. Its translation is CASSLPFRAYG. The CDR3 as a whole reads CASSLPFRAYGYTF.

This clone occurred many times. The read terminates 3 residues ahead of where the CDR3 ends, so the germline J gene completes it. The chain links TRBV5-1 to TRBJ1-3, with D perhaps TRBD1 (6 bases). Germline V lookup: CDR1 SGHRS, CDR2 YFSETQ. Trimming left V 0 bases short and J 1 base short, with 14 bases between. The CDR3 totals 17 residues. The CDR3 reads CASSLEPGAPSGNTIYF. CDR3 bases read: TGCGCCAGCAGCTTGGAACCAGGGGCCCCGTCTGGAAACACC.